This TCR beta chain was sequenced during a study of cytomegalovirus exposure and HLA in healthy donors. For the study at large: HLA-typed donors were the source of 86 million or so unique TCRs held in an early data release.

J gave up 2 bases and V 6 bases, and 14 bases lay outside the gene matches. Germline V gene data show CDR1 as SGHAT and CDR2 as FQDESV (reference sequence). This CDR3 region has 17 residues. On this clone: What it binds is not known.

Study-wide results and limits: As was reported, the HLA-A and HLA-B alleles of most subjects were accurately predicted from TCR beta sequences. By HLA locus, TCR association rates varied in a later analysis, with DRB1 showing the most and HLA-C the fewest.

The study ran its PCR with 60 Vbeta and 13 Jbeta primers. Assay used: immunoSEQ multiplex PCR; TCRdb lists only in-frame clones, some missing. This sample has approximately 190,000 clones, with roughly 80% found just once. These donors, healthy bone marrow donors, were studied. The sample taken for sequencing was PBMCs. The chain joins TRBV11-1 to TRBJ2-3; 7 positions match TRBD2. The TCR sequence derives from a woman in her 30s in good health and CMV-seropositive. The CDR3 loop is CASRLRWSSGYTDTQYF. CDR3 nucleotide sequence: TGTGCCAGCAGGCTAAGGTGGAGTAGCGGGTACACAGATACGCAGTATTTT.